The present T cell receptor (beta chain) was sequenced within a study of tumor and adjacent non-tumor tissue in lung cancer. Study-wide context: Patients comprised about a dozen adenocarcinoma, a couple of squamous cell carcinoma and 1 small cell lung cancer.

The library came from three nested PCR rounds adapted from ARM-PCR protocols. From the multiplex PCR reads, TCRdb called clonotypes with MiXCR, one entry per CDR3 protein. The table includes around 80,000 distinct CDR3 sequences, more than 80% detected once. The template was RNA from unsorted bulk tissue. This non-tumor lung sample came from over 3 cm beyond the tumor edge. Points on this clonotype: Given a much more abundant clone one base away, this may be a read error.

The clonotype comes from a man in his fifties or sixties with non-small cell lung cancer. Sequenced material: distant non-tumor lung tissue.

Written as DNA, the CDR3 is TGTGCCAGCAGTATTTCGGGAGGACTCTCCTACGGGCAGTACTTC. This codes for CASSISGGLSYGQYF. The chain couples TRBV11-2 to TRBJ2-7, with 7 positions matching TRBD2. Germline V gives CDR1 SGHAT, CDR2 FQNNGV. The CDR3 sequence is 15 residues long.